The clone carrying this T cell receptor beta chain appeared a few times. Its antigen is not known. The V and J ends lost 2 bases and 5 bases, in that order; junction bases with no gene match: 16. This CDR3 contains 19 residues. Germline loops: CDR1 MNHEY, CDR2 SVGAGI. This sample is drawn from a study of T cell repertoires in cytomegalovirus infection. About the research overall: Public TCR beta signatures were indicative of both CMV infection and a matching HLA type.

TCRdb used MiXCR to reprocess the reads, holding one entry per CDR3 protein. The sample consists of about 130,000 distinct CDR3 sequences, roughly 25% of them appearing once. Study observations and caveats: Carriage of CMV together with the relevant HLA was identifiable through cumulative public TCR beta family frequency. CMV-specific TCR beta clonotypes restricted by HLA-C were the ones dominating the ex vivo response.

The TCR was taken from a human donor in good health (CMV status not recorded). Some clones in this sample may be carry-over from other donors' samples. The rearrangement uses TRBV6-5 and TRBJ2-3; 10 bases align to TRBD2. The material sequenced was PBMCs, sequenced either directly or after in vitro stimulation (not recorded which). The CDR3 bases are TGTGCCAGCAGTTACGGAGGAGGGCAGCGGGAGGGCCGGGGAGATACGCAGTATTTT. Translated, it gives CASSYGGGQREGRGDTQYF.